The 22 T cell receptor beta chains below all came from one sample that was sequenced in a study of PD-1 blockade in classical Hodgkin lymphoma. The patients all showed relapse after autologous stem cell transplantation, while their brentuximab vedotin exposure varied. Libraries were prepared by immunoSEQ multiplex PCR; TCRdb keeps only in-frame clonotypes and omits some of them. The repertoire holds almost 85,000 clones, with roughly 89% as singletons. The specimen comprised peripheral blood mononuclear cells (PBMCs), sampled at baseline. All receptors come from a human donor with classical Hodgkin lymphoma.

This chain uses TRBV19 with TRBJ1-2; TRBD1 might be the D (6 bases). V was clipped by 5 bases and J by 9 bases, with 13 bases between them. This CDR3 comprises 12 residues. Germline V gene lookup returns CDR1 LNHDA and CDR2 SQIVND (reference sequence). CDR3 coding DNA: TGTGCCAGTAGTGGTAGGGGGACCCGCTACACCTTC. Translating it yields CASSGRGTRYTF.

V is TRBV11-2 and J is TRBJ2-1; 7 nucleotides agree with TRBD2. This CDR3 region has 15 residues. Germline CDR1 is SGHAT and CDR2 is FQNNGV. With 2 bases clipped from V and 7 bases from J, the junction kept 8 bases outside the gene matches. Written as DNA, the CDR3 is TGTGCCAGCAGCTTACTTGCGGGAGTCATAAATGAGCAGTTCTTC. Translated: CASSLLAGVINEQFF.

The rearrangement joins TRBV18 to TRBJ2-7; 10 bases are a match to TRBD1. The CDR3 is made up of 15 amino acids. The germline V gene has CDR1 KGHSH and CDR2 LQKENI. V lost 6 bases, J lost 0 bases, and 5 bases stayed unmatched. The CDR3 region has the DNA TGTGCCAGCTCGAGTAGACAGGGGGCCTCCTACGAGCAGTACTTC. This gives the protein CASSSRQGASYEQYF.

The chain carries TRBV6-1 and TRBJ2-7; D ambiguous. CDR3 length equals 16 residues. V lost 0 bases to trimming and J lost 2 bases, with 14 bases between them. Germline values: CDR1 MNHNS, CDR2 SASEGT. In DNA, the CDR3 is TGTGCCAGCAGTGAAGCTGGTCAGTTACTCACCTACGAGCAGTACTTC. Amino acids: CASSEAGQLLTYEQYF.

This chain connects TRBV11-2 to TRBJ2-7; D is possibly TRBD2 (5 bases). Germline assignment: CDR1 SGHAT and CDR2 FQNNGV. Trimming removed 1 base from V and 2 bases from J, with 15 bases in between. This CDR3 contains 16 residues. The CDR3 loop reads CASSLVGLSGAYEQYF. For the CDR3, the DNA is TGTGCCAGCAGCTTAGTTGGTCTTTCCGGGGCCTACGAGCAGTACTTC.

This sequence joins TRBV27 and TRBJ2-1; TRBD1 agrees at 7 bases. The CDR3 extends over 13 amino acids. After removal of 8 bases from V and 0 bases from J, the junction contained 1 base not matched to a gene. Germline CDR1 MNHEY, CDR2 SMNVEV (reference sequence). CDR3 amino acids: CASRDSSYNEQFF. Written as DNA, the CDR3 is TGTGCCAGCCGGGACAGCTCCTACAATGAGCAGTTCTTC.

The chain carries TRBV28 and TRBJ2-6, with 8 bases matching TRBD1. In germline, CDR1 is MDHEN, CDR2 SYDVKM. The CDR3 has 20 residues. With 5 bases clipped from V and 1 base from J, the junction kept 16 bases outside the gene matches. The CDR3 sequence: CASSPSWDRLLPSGANVLTF. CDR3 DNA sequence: TGTGCCAGCAGTCCCAGTTGGGACAGGCTACTCCCATCTGGGGCCAACGTCCTGACTTTC. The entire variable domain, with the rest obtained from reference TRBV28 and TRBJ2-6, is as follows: DVKVTQSSRYLVKRTGEKVFLECVQDMDHENMFWYRQDPGLGLRLIYFSYDVKMKEKGDIPEGYSVSREKKERFSLILESASTNQTSMYLCASSPSWDRLLPSGANVLTFGAGSRLTVL.

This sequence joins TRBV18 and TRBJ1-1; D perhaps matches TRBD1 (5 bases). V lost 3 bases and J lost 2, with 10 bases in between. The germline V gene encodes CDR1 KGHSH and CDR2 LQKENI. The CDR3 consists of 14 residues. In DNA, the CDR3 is TGTGCCAGCTCACCGGCAGGGAGTAACACTGAAGCTTTCTTT. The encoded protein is CASSPAGSNTEAFF.

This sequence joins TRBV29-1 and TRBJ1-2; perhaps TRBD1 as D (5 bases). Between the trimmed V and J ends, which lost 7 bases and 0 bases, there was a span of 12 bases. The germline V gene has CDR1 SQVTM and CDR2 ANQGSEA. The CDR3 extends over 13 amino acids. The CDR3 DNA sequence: TGCAGCGGGACCGACAGAGCTAACTATGGCTACACCTTC. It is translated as CSGTDRANYGYTF.

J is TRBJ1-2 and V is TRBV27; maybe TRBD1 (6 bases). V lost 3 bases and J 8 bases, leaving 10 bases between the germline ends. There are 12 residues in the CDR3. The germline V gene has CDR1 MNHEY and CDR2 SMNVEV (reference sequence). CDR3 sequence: CASSFPGQGYTF. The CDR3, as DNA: TGTGCCAGCAGTTTCCCTGGACAGGGCTACACCTTC.

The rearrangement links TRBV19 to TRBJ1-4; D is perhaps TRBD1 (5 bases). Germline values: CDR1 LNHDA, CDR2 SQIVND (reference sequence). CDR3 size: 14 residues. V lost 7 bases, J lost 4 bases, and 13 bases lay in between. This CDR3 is CASTLGRGNEKLFF. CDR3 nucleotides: TGTGCCAGTACCCTGGGACGGGGTAATGAAAAACTGTTTTTT.

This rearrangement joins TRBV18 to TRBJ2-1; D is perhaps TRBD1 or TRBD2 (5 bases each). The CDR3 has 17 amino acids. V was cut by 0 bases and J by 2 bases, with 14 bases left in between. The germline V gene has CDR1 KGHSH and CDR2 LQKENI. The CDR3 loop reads CASSPPRGITTYNEQFF. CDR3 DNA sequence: TGTGCCAGCTCACCACCGAGGGGTATTACCACCTACAATGAGCAGTTCTTC.

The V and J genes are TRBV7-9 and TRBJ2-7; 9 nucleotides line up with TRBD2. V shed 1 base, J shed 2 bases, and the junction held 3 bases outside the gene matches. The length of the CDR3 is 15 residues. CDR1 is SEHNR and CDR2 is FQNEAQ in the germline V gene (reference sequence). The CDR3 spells CASSLDPSGAYEQYF. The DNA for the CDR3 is TGTGCCAGCAGCTTAGATCCTAGCGGGGCCTACGAGCAGTACTTC.

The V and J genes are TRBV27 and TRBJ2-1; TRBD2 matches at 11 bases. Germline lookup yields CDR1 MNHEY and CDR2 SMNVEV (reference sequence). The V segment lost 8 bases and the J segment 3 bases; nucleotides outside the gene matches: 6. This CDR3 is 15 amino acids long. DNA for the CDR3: TGTGCCAGCCATAAAGGGACTAGCGGCTACAATGAGCAGTTCTTC. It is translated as CASHKGTSGYNEQFF.

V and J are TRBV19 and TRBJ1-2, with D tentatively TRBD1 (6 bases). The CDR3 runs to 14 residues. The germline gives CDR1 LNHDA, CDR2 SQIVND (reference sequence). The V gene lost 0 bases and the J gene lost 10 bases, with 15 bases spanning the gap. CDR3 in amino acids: CASSIDPRTASYTF. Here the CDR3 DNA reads TGTGCCAGTAGTATAGACCCCCGGACAGCCTCCTACACCTTC.

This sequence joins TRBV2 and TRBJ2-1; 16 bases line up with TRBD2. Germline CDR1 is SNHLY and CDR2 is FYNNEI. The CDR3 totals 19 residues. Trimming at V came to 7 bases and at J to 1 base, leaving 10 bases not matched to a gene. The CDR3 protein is CASKPLGLAGGVSYNEQFF. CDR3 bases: TGTGCCAGCAAGCCCCTGGGACTAGCGGGAGGGGTGTCCTACAATGAGCAGTTCTTC.

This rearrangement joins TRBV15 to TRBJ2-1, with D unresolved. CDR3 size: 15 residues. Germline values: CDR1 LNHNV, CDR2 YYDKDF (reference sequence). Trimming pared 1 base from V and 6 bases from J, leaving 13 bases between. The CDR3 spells CATSRGSHPSNEQFF. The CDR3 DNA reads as TGTGCCACCAGCAGAGGTAGCCACCCGAGCAATGAGCAGTTCTTC.

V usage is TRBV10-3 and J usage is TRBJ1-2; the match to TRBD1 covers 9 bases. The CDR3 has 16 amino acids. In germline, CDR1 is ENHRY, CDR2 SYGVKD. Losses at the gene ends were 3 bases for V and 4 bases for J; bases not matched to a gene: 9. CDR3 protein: CAISDLGTGMGYGYTF. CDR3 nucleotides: TGTGCCATCAGTGACCTCGGGACAGGGATGGGCTATGGCTACACCTTC.

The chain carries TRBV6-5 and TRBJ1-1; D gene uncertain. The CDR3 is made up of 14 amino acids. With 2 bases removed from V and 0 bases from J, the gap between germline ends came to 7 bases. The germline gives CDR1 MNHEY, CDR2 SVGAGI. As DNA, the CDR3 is TGTGCCAGCAGTTACGACGACCTGAACACTGAAGCTTTCTTT. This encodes CASSYDDLNTEAFF.

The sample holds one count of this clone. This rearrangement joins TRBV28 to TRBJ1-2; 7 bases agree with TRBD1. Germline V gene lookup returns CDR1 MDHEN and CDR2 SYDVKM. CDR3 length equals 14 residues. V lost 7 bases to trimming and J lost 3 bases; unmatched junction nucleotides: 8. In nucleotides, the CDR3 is TGTGCCAGCACCCCGGGACAGAAGTACTATGGCTACACCTTC. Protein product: CASTPGQKYYGYTF.

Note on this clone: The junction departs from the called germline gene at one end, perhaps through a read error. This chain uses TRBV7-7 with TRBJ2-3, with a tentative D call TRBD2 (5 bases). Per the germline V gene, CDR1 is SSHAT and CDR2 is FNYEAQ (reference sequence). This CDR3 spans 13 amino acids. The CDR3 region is CASSLGSADTQYF. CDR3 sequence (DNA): TGTGCTAGCAGCTTGGGTAGCGCTGATACGCAGTATTTT.

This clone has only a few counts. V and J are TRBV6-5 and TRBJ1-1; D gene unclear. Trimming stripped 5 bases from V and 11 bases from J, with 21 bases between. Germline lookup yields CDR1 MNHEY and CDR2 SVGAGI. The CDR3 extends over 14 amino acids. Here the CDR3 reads CASSQTSRTGSAFF. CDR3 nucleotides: TGTGCCAGCAGTCAAACCTCCCGGACCGGGAGCGCTTTCTTT.